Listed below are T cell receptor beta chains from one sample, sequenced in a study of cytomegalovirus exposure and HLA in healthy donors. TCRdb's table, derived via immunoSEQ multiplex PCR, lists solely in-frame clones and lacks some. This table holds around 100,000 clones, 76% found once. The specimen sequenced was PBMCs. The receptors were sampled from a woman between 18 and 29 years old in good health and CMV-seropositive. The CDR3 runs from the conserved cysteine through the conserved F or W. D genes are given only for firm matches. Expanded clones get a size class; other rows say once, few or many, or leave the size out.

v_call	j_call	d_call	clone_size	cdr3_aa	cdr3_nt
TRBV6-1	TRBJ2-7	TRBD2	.	CASSDLAGLSYEQYF	TGTGCCAGCAGTGACTTAGCGGGGCTCTCCTACGAGCAGTACTTC
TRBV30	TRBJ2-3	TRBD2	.	CAWSVDRTSGTPDTQYF	TGTGCCTGGAGTGTGGACAGGACTAGCGGGACTCCAGATACGCAGTATTTT
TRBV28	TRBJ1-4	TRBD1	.	CASTRQGATNEKLFF	TGTGCCAGCACCCGACAGGGGGCAACTAATGAAAAACTGTTTTTT
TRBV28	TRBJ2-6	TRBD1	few	CASSDPGQGERAGANVLTF	TGTGCCAGCAGCGATCCGGGACAGGGTGAGAGGGCTGGGGCCAACGTCCTGACTTTC
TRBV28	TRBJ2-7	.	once	CASSYASYEQYF	TGTGCCAGCAGTTATGCCAGCTACGAGCAGTACTTC
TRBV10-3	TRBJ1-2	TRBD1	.	CAISDRVDYTF	TGTGCCATCAGCGACAGGGTCGACTACACCTTC
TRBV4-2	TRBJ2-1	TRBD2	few	CASSQGEGLASYNEQFF	TGTGCCAGCAGCCAAGGGGAGGGACTAGCTAGCTACAATGAGCAGTTCTTC
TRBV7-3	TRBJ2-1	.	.	CASSLLLYNEQFF	TGTGCCAGCAGCTTATTACTTTACAATGAGCAGTTCTTC
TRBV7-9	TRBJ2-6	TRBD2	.	CASSRTSGSSGANVLTF	TGTGCCAGCAGTCGGACTAGCGGGAGTTCTGGGGCCAACGTCCTGACTTTC
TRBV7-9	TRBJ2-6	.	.	CASSLWQGGTSGANVLTF	TGTGCCAGCAGCTTATGGCAGGGGGGTACTTCTGGGGCCAACGTCCTGACTTTC
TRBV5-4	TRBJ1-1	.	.	CASSLEGGRSTEAFF	TGTGCCAGCAGCTTGGAGGGGGGGAGGAGCACTGAAGCTTTCTTT
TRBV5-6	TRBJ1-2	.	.	CASSLGSPSLYGYTF	TGTGCCAGCAGCTTGGGCAGCCCTAGCCTCTATGGCTACACCTTC
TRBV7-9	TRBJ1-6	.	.	CASSLFSQGNSPLHF	TGTGCCAGCAGCTTATTTTCCCAGGGAAATTCACCCCTCCACTTT
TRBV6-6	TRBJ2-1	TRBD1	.	CASTTPGQGYNEQFF	TGTGCCAGCACTACTCCGGGACAGGGTTACAATGAGCAGTTCTTC
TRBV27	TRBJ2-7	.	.	CASSFGGEQYF	TGTGCCAGCAGTTTTGGAGGCGAGCAGTACTTC
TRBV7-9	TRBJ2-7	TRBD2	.	CASSRGTSGRADEQYF	TGTGCCAGCAGCAGAGGGACTAGCGGGAGGGCGGACGAGCAGTACTTC
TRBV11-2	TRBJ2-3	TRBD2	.	CASSFPAGGLTDTQYF	TGTGCCAGCAGCTTCCCGGCGGGAGGGCTGACAGATACGCAGTATTTT
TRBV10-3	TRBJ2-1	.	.	CALREGGGPENEQFF	TGTGCCCTCCGCGAGGGGGGAGGGCCCGAGAATGAGCAGTTCTTC
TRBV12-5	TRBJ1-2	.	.	CASGLAGGDYTF	TGTGCTAGTGGTTTAGCGGGGGGCGACTACACCTTC